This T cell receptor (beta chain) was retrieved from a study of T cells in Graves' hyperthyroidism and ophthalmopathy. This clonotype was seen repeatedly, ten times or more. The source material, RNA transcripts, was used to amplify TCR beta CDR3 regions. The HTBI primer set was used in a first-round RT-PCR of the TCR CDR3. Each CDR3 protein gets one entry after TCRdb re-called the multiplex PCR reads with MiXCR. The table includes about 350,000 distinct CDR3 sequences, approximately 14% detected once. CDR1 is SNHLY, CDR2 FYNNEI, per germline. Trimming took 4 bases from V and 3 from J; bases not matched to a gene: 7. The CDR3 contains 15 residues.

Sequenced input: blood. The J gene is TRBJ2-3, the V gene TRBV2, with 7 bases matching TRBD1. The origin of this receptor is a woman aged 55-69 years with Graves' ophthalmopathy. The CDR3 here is CASSATGTATDTQYF. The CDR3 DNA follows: TGTGCCAGCAGTGCTACCGGGACAGCTACAGATACGCAGTATTTT.